The clone carrying this T cell receptor (beta chain) was recorded a few times. As yet, its antigen is unknown. The record originates from a study of cytomegalovirus exposure and HLA in healthy donors. Overall study results and limits: According to reports, the classifier identified cytomegalovirus status with high specificity and sensitivity. TCR beta chain V- and J-gene trimming was linked, in a later analysis, to a missense variant in DCLRE1C.

At collection, donors were nominally healthy, but unrecorded immune exposures were probable. Germline CDR1 SGHRS, CDR2 YFSETQ. V lost 0 bases and J lost 9; bases outside the gene matches: 4. The CDR3 covers 14 residues. A multiplex PCR was run with 60 Vbeta primers and 13 Jbeta primers. Profiled with immunoSEQ multiplex PCR; TCRdb holds only in-frame clones, not every one. The sample records approximately 150,000 clones, roughly 79% being singletons. The material sequenced was PBMCs. The clonotype originates from a man younger than 35 in good health and CMV-seropositive. The rearrangement joins TRBV5-1 to TRBJ1-5, with 9 nucleotides matching TRBD1. The CDR3 protein is CASSLVQGAGPQHF. The DNA for the CDR3 is TGCGCCAGCAGCTTGGTACAGGGGGCCGGGCCCCAGCATTTT.